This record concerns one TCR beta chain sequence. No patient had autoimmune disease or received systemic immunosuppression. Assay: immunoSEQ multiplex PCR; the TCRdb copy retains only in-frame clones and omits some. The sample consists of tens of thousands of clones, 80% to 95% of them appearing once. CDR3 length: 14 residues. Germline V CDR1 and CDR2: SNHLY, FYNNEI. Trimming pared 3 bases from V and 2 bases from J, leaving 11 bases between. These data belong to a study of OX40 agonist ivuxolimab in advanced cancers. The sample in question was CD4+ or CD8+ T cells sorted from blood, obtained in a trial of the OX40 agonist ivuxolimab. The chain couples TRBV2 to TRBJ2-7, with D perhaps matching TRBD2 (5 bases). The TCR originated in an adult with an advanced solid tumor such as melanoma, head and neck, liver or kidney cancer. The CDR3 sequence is CASSDTRNPYEQYF. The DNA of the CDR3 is TGTGCCAGCAGTGATACTAGGAATCCCTACGAGCAGTACTTC.